A selection of T cell receptor beta chains follows, all from one sample in a study of T cell responses to AZD1222 COVID-19 vaccine. Repertoires were generated with immunoSEQ multiplex PCR, while TCRdb's copy carries only in-frame clones and drops some. This sample carries about 72,000 clones, 86% of them seen once, and the ten largest clones take more than 2%. The sequencing used peripheral blood, collected on day 0 of AZD1222 vaccination. The source of these receptors is an adult in good health. The CDR3 runs from the conserved cysteine through the conserved F or W. The D gene is left open where the match is weak. Clone sizes are given selectively: once, few, many, or a class where the clone is expanded.

V gene	J gene	D gene	clone size	CDR3 protein	CDR3 DNA
TRBV14	TRBJ2-2	-	-	CASSQDLFAGELFF	TGTGCCAGCAGCCAAGATCTGTTTGCCGGGGAGCTGTTTTTT
TRBV28	TRBJ2-7	TRBD1	-	CASSPPFGQGRGSYEQYF	TGTGCCAGCAGTCCTCCCTTTGGACAGGGTAGGGGTTCCTACGAGCAGTACTTC
TRBV6-5	TRBJ1-2	TRBD1	-	CASILDRGRDGYTF	TGTGCCAGCATACTCGACAGGGGGCGAGATGGCTACACCTTC
TRBV19	TRBJ2-5	TRBD2	-	CASSKTSGSRETQYF	TGTGCCAGTAGTAAAACTAGCGGGAGTCGGGAGACCCAGTACTTC
TRBV5-1	TRBJ2-7	-	-	CASSLGRDEQYF	TGCGCCAGCAGCTTGGGGCGGGACGAGCAGTACTTC
TRBV19	TRBJ2-4	-	-	CASSMRSTDIQYF	TGTGCCAGTAGTATGCGGAGCACTGACATTCAGTACTTC
TRBV27	TRBJ2-3	TRBD1	-	CASSLYGQGGTDTQYF	TGTGCCAGCAGTTTATACGGACAGGGGGGCACAGATACGCAGTATTTT
TRBV14	TRBJ1-1	-	-	CASSRSRVNGNTEAFF	TGTGCCAGCAGCCGTAGCAGGGTGAATGGGAACACTGAAGCTTTCTTT
TRBV10-3	TRBJ2-1	TRBD1	-	CAIGQGEANEQFF	TGTGCCATTGGACAGGGGGAAGCGAATGAGCAGTTCTTC
TRBV6-5	TRBJ2-1	TRBD2	-	CASSPKSGSSNEQFF	TGTGCCAGCAGTCCAAAAAGCGGGAGTAGCAATGAGCAGTTCTTC
TRBV2	TRBJ1-1	-	-	CANAGAVNTEAFF	TGTGCCAACGCGGGCGCCGTGAACACTGAAGCTTTCTTT
TRBV5-1	TRBJ1-1	-	-	CASSSGQNTEAFF	TGCGCCAGCAGCTCCGGACAGAACACTGAAGCTTTCTTT
TRBV20-1	TRBJ1-1	-	-	CSTGGNTEAFF	TGCAGCACCGGGGGCAACACTGAAGCTTTCTTT
TRBV3-1/TRBV3-2	TRBJ2-3	-	-	CASSQGGSLDTQYF	TGTGCCAGCAGCCAAGGTGGTAGCCTAGATACGCAGTATTTT
TRBV10-3	TRBJ2-7	-	-	CAISYQTGTQNEQYF	TGTGCCATCAGTTATCAAACCGGGACCCAGAACGAGCAGTACTTC
TRBV7-3	TRBJ1-1	-	-	CASSSVGGNTEAFF	TGTGCCAGCAGCAGCGTGGGGGGGAACACTGAAGCTTTCTTT
TRBV7-3	TRBJ2-2	-	-	CASSFQGGELFF	TGTGCCAGCAGCTTCCAGGGCGGGGAGCTGTTTTTT
TRBV18	TRBJ1-5	-	-	CASSKGTDSNQPQHF	TGTGCCAGCTCAAAGGGGACGGATAGCAATCAGCCCCAGCATTTT
TRBV11-2	TRBJ1-5	-	once	CASSLGSNQPQHF	TGTGCCAGCAGCTTGGGCAGCAATCAGCCCCAGCATTTT
TRBV7-3	TRBJ2-1	-	-	CASSSGANEQFF	TGTGCCAGCAGCTCCGGGGCCAATGAGCAGTTCTTC
TRBV15	TRBJ2-2	TRBD1	-	CATRLGTGDTGELFF	TGTGCCACCAGGTTGGGGACAGGGGACACCGGGGAGCTGTTTTTT
TRBV27	TRBJ1-6	TRBD1	-	CASSGGTGYSPLHF	TGTGCCAGCAGTGGCGGGACAGGGTATTCACCCCTCCACTTT
TRBV5-5	TRBJ2-1	TRBD1	-	CASSLRGRQFPTYNEQFF	TGTGCCAGCAGCTTGAGGGGGCGACAATTCCCGACCTACAATGAGCAGTTCTTC
TRBV6-4	TRBJ2-1	TRBD2	-	CASSVGLAGAYNEQFF	TGTGCCAGCAGTGTCGGACTAGCGGGAGCTTACAATGAGCAGTTCTTC
TRBV18	TRBJ1-4	TRBD1	once	CASSLTKSGTGNEKLFF	TGTGCCAGCTCACTTACAAAATCCGGGACAGGGAATGAAAAACTGTTTTTT
TRBV7-2	TRBJ1-2	-	-	CASSRNQGPLGNYGYTF	TGTGCCAGCAGCAGAAATCAGGGGCCTCTTGGAAACTATGGCTACACCTTC
TRBV7-9	TRBJ1-4	-	-	CASGNRESNEKLFF	TGTGCCAGCGGAAACAGGGAGTCTAATGAAAAACTGTTTTTT
TRBV6-4	TRBJ2-3	-	-	CASSDYASTSTDTQYF	TGTGCCAGCAGTGACTATGCATCGACTAGCACAGATACGCAGTATTTT
TRBV18	TRBJ1-4	-	-	CASSPRIGDSEKLFF	TGTGCCAGCTCACCAAGAATTGGGGATAGTGAAAAACTGTTTTTT
TRBV6-5	TRBJ2-5	TRBD2	once	CASSFSLGGYQETQYF	TGTGCCAGCAGTTTCTCCTTGGGGGGGTACCAAGAGACCCAGTACTTC
TRBV28	TRBJ2-3	-	-	CASSYNSGAGDTQYF	TGTGCCAGCAGTTACAATTCGGGGGCGGGGGATACGCAGTATTTT
TRBV27	TRBJ1-4	-	-	CASKGNEKLFF	TGTGCCAGCAAGGGGAATGAAAAACTGTTTTTT
TRBV6-5	TRBJ1-2	TRBD1	-	CASTRGTGVAYGYTF	TGTGCCAGCACGCGCGGGACAGGGGTCGCCTATGGCTACACCTTC
TRBV7-8	TRBJ2-5	-	few	CASSSRALQETQYF	TGTGCCAGCAGCTCCCGGGCTTTACAAGAGACCCAGTACTTC
TRBV9	TRBJ2-1	TRBD1	-	CASSVGDRLTYNEQFF	TGTGCCAGCAGCGTAGGGGACAGACTAACCTACAATGAGCAGTTCTTC
TRBV6-1	TRBJ1-2	-	-	CASSESGPSYGYTF	TGTGCCAGCAGTGAATCGGGACCAAGCTATGGCTACACCTTC
TRBV5-1	TRBJ2-3	TRBD1	-	CASQPWGQGKDTQYF	TGCGCCAGCCAACCATGGGGACAGGGTAAAGATACGCAGTATTTT
TRBV21-1	TRBJ2-7	-	-	CASSKDTSGTPYF	TGTGCCAGCAGCAAAGACACCTCCGGGACGCCGTACTTC
TRBV5-1	TRBJ2-5	TRBD1	-	CASSPGQGNGKTQYF	TGCGCCAGTAGCCCGGGACAGGGGAATGGAAAGACCCAGTACTTC
TRBV30	TRBJ1-3	TRBD1	-	CAWRFTGAGNTIYF	TGTGCCTGGAGATTCACAGGGGCTGGAAACACCATATATTTT
TRBV10-2	TRBJ2-7	-	-	CASSEQGTLPYEQYF	TGCGCCAGCAGTGAGCAAGGGACTTTACCCTACGAGCAGTACTTC
TRBV15	TRBJ2-7	-	-	CATSLNSHRGGEQYF	TGTGCCACCAGCCTAAATTCTCACAGGGGGGGCGAGCAGTACTTC
TRBV19	TRBJ2-3	-	few	CASSGQLFTDTQYF	TGTGCCAGTAGTGGACAGTTATTCACAGATACGCAGTATTTT
TRBV5-1	TRBJ2-7	-	-	CASRLDDTYEQYF	TGCGCCAGCAGACTAGACGATACCTACGAGCAGTACTTC
TRBV15	TRBJ1-4	TRBD1	-	CATSRRGTGEEKLFF	TGTGCCACCAGCAGGAGAGGCACAGGGGAAGAAAAACTGTTTTTT
TRBV6-6	TRBJ2-1	TRBD1	few	CASSARDRGRFNEQFF	TGTGCCAGCAGTGCCAGAGACAGGGGGCGCTTCAATGAGCAGTTCTTC
TRBV30	TRBJ2-1	-	-	CAGGREHYNEQFF	TGTGCCGGCGGACGGGAGCATTACAATGAGCAGTTCTTC
TRBV5-4	TRBJ1-2	-	-	CASSRGGAGYTF	TGTGCCAGCAGCCGAGGGGGGGCTGGCTACACCTTC
TRBV7-6	TRBJ1-2	TRBD1	-	CASSLTRTGPNGYTF	TGTGCCAGCAGCCTCACAAGGACAGGTCCTAATGGCTACACCTTC
TRBV7-8	TRBJ1-2	-	-	CASSSTPGTYGYTF	TGTGCCAGCAGCTCGACCCCGGGGACCTATGGCTACACCTTC
TRBV28	TRBJ1-5	-	-	CASSLDTNSNQPQHF	TGTGCCAGCAGTTTGGACACTAATAGCAATCAGCCCCAGCATTTT
TRBV4-3	TRBJ2-1	-	-	CASSPNQRLNEQFF	TGCGCCAGCAGCCCCAATCAGCGGTTGAATGAGCAGTTCTTC
TRBV4-2	TRBJ2-2	TRBD1	-	CASSQDSRGRTGELFF	TGTGCCAGCAGCCAAGATTCCAGGGGGCGCACCGGGGAGCTGTTTTTT
TRBV9	TRBJ1-5	TRBD1	-	CASSPPMGTGATQPQHF	TGTGCCAGCAGCCCCCCGATGGGGACAGGGGCCACTCAGCCCCAGCATTTT
TRBV14	TRBJ2-2	-	-	CASSQDFGGPAGTGELFF	TGTGCCAGCAGCCAAGATTTTGGGGGTCCGGCGGGCACCGGGGAGCTGTTTTTT
TRBV14	TRBJ2-2	TRBD1	-	CASSQDLAGTGANTGELFF	TGTGCCAGCAGCCAAGATTTGGCAGGGACAGGGGCCAACACCGGGGAGCTGTTTTTT
TRBV28	TRBJ1-6	-	-	CASSEGSSRDSPLHF	TGTGCCAGCAGTGAGGGATCCTCACGGGATTCACCCCTCCACTTT